This T cell receptor (beta chain) was sequenced in a study of T cells of healthy individuals. This CDR3 comprises 15 residues. V shed 10 bases and J shed 3 bases, with 19 bases lying between them. Germline V lookup: CDR1 SNHLY, CDR2 FYNNEI. TCRdb independently ran MiXCR on the 5' RACE reads; one entry per CDR3 protein. The table lists some 82,000 distinct CDR3 sequences, about 5.5% of them singletons. In its sample, this clonotype was seen many times. The TCR was taken from a female donor in good health. V usage is TRBV2 and J usage is TRBJ2-1; unclear D gene. The CDR3 DNA follows: TGTGCCACCCTTAAATCGACACAAGACTACAATGAGCAGTTCTTC. It codes for CATLKSTQDYNEQFF.